This T cell receptor (beta chain) was retrieved from a study of OX40 agonist ivuxolimab in advanced cancers. Overall study: An agonistic anti-OX40 (CD134) antibody, ivuxolimab, was used to treat the patients. Patients undergoing dose escalation presented with hepatocellular carcinoma, melanoma, renal cell or head and neck cancer. General study points: Clonal expansion from baseline to week 6 occurred in both CD4+ and CD8+ T cells.

As to this clone: Its antigen is not identified.

Some clones are missing from TCRdb's copy, which holds only in-frame ones; the method was immunoSEQ multiplex PCR. The table lists tens of thousands of clones, more than 75% of them singletons. Germline loops: CDR1 SEHNR, CDR2 FQNEAQ (reference sequence). The CDR3 has 17 residues. Trimming removed 1 base from V and 0 bases from J, with 13 bases in between. This clonotype originated in an adult with an advanced solid tumor such as melanoma, head and neck, liver or kidney cancer. The gene calls are TRBV7-9 and TRBJ1-3; no reliable D call. Sequencing used CD4+ or CD8+ T cells sorted from blood, obtained in a trial of the OX40 agonist ivuxolimab. This chain's CDR3 is CASSLDGSVSSGNTIYF. Here the CDR3 DNA reads TGTGCCAGCAGCTTAGACGGGTCAGTTAGCTCTGGAAACACCATATATTTT.